One and the same sample provided the 13 T cell receptor beta chains below, sequenced in a study of shared clonotypes between healthy human individuals. As defined, naive CD8 cells were CD45RO-negative and positively selected for CCR7, with terminally differentiated effector memory CD45RA+ cells excluded. Method: immunoSEQ multiplex PCR; TCRdb's copy keeps in-frame clones and lacks some. The sample consists of over 800,000 clones, more than 85% of them appearing once. Sequences were obtained from naive CD8+ T cells sorted from blood. These receptors came from a man aged 25-40 years in good health.

The V call is TRBV9, the J call TRBJ1-3; tentative D call: TRBD1 (6 bases). Trimming took off 3 bases at V and 4 bases at J, with 14 bases between the two ends. This CDR3 comprises 15 residues. The germline V gene has CDR1 SGDLS and CDR2 YYNGEE. CDR3: CASSGSWTAGNTIYF. In DNA form, the CDR3 reads TGTGCCAGCAGCGGTAGTTGGACAGCAGGAAACACCATATATTTT.

The chain has TRBV4-3 and TRBJ1-1; D gene ambiguous. The V gene's germline CDR1 is LGHNA and CDR2 YSLEER. Trimming removed 4 bases at V and 10 bases at J, with 16 bases between. The CDR3 is 13 residues long. This CDR3 reads CASSPTPPAGAFF. DNA of the CDR3: TGCGCCAGCAGCCCGACTCCCCCAGCGGGAGCTTTCTTT.

The sample holds a few counts of this clone. This chain connects TRBV28 to TRBJ2-7; 7 nucleotides agree with TRBD1. Germline V CDR1 and CDR2: MDHEN, SYDVKM. This CDR3 spans 15 amino acids. With V trimmed by 4 bases and J by 0 bases, 6 bases remained unmatched. CDR3 residues: CASSWGQRLSYEQYF. DNA of the CDR3: TGTGCCAGCAGTTGGGGACAGAGACTCTCCTACGAGCAGTACTTC. Together with reference TRBV28 and TRBJ2-7, the CDR3 gives the full variable domain: DVKVTQSSRYLVKRTGEKVFLECVQDMDHENMFWYRQDPGLGLRLIYFSYDVKMKEKGDIPEGYSVSREKKERFSLILESASTNQTSMYLCASSWGQRLSYEQYFGPGTRLTVT.

The chain uses TRBV7-2 and TRBJ1-5, with D maybe TRBD1 (5 bases). CDR3 length equals 17 residues. Trimming removed 5 bases at V and 0 bases at J, with 17 bases between. Germline loops: CDR1 SGHTA, CDR2 FQGNSA. CDR3 sequence reads: CASSHPDGGYSNQPQHF. The CDR3 DNA is TGTGCCAGCAGCCACCCCGATGGGGGGTATAGCAATCAGCCCCAGCATTTT.

V and J are TRBV2 and TRBJ1-1; D gene uncertain. Between the trimmed V and J ends, which lost 3 bases and 0 bases, there was a span of 11 bases. Germline V gives CDR1 SNHLY, CDR2 FYNNEI. This CDR3 comprises 15 residues. CDR3 sequence (DNA): TGTGCCAGCAGTGAGTGGGGAGTCATGAACACTGAAGCTTTCTTT. This sequence encodes CASSEWGVMNTEAFF.

The genes are TRBV4-1 and TRBJ2-1; D unclear. The CDR3 is 16 amino acids. Germline V lookup: CDR1 MGHRA, CDR2 YSYEKL. Trimming left V 0 bases short and J 0 bases short, with 9 bases between. The CDR3 bases are TGCGCCAGCAGCCAAGATTTGGGAAGCTCCTACAATGAGCAGTTCTTC. It encodes CASSQDLGSSYNEQFF.

This sequence joins TRBV27 and TRBJ2-7; D might be TRBD1 (6 bases). The CDR3 spans 15 residues. The germline gives CDR1 MNHEY, CDR2 SMNVEV (reference sequence). V was cut by 8 bases and J by 2 bases, with 19 bases left in between. The CDR3 reads CASQNFGTPTYEQYF. DNA of the CDR3: TGTGCCAGCCAGAACTTCGGGACACCTACCTACGAGCAGTACTTC.

This chain connects TRBV11-2 to TRBJ1-2; tentative D call: TRBD1 (6 bases). In germline, CDR1 is SGHAT, CDR2 FQNNGV. Trimming cost V 7 bases and J 2 bases, with 29 bases left between them. The CDR3 sequence is 19 residues long. The CDR3 bases are TGTGCCAGCACTCACATAGGGGACCGGGACACCTATCGCAACTATGGCTACACCTTC. Translating it yields CASTHIGDRDTYRNYGYTF.

The sample holds one count of this clone. The chain joins TRBV28 to TRBJ1-5; TRBD1 aligns across 10 bases. Trimming removed 5 bases from V and 7 bases from J; junction bases left unmatched: 11. The CDR3 extends over 16 amino acids. Germline V gene lookup returns CDR1 MDHEN and CDR2 SYDVKM. The CDR3 DNA reads TGTGCCAGCAGTAGACAGGGGGCGCGGGCGGAACAGCCCCAGCATTTT. Translation: CASSRQGARAEQPQHF.

The chain has TRBV2 and TRBJ1-2; TRBD1 matches at 11 bases. Losses at the gene ends were 6 bases for V and 3 bases for J; bases not matched to a gene: 9. There are 16 residues in the CDR3. Germline assignment: CDR1 SNHLY and CDR2 FYNNEI. The CDR3 DNA sequence: TGTGCCAGCAGAATCAGAAGGACAGGGGGCGACTATGGCTACACCTTC. Encoded protein: CASRIRRTGGDYGYTF. The full variable domain, completed using reference TRBV2 and TRBJ1-2, is EPEVTQTPSHQVTQMGQEVILRCVPISNHLYFYWYRQILGQKVEFLVSFYNNEISEKSEIFDDQFSVERPDGSNFTLKIRSTKLEDSAMYFCASRIRRTGGDYGYTFGSGTRLTVV.

This chain joins TRBV5-5 and TRBJ1-5; D is possibly TRBD1 (5 bases). V was clipped by 4 bases and J by 0 bases, with 17 bases between them. Germline values: CDR1 SGHKS, CDR2 YYEKEE (reference sequence). The CDR3 is 17 amino acids. CDR3 in amino acids: CASSVRDQKYSNQPQHF. DNA for the CDR3: TGTGCCAGCAGCGTGCGGGACCAGAAATATAGCAATCAGCCCCAGCATTTT.

This clone was observed a single time. Here the CDR3 reads CASSPKEGQGRYEQYF. The CDR3 DNA follows: TGTGCCAGCTCACCAAAGGAGGGACAGGGGCGCTACGAGCAGTACTTC. This chain joins TRBV18 and TRBJ2-7, with TRBD1 identical over 10 bases. Germline CDR1 is KGHSH and CDR2 is LQKENI. V was clipped by 2 bases and J by 3 bases; unmatched bases: 7. The CDR3 has 16 amino acids.

The genes are TRBV19 and TRBJ1-2, with D perhaps TRBD1 (5 bases). Between the trimmed V and J ends, which lost 8 bases and 1 base, there was a span of 14 bases. The CDR3 is 14 residues long. CDR1 is LNHDA and CDR2 is SQIVND in the germline V gene (reference sequence). As DNA, the CDR3 is TGTGCCAGTGGGGGGGTAGTCCATAACTATGGCTACACCTTC. The encoded protein is CASGGVVHNYGYTF. Supplemented by reference TRBV19 and TRBJ1-2, the full variable domain reads DGGITQSPKYLFRKEGQNVTLSCEQNLNHDAMYWYRQDPGQGLRLIYYSQIVNDFQKGDIAEGYSVSREKKESFPLTVTSAQKNPTAFYLCASGGVVHNYGYTFGSGTRLTVV.